This entry features one T cell receptor beta chain sequence. This clone's antigen is unknown. Within one base of it there is no much larger clone, and no base qualities were kept. Library construction relied on the immunoSEQ multiplex PCR assay. The multiplex PCR relied on a mix of 60 forward primers for TCR Vbeta segments and 13 reverse primers for TCR Jbeta segments. A multiplex PCR assay on genomic DNA amplified the CDR3 region of rearranged TCR beta genes. On the Illumina HiSeq System, the amplified TCR beta libraries were sequenced as 87-base-pair reads. The paper's processing steps were these. A later analysis counted tens of millions of unique TCR beta chains across the 640 or so repertoires, and roughly 10 million of these chains were shared by at least two donors. Raw reads were error-corrected and collapsed into unique sequences with a nearest-neighbor algorithm that merged closely related sequences to remove PCR and sequencing errors. To assign V, D and J gene segments, CDR3 sequences were aligned to IMGT reference sequences. For a sequence to be retained, a match of at least six nucleotides was required to both a V gene segment and a J gene segment. Rearrangements were called productive when the CDR3 lacked stop codons and stayed in frame with V and J; all others were non-productive. Following IMGT convention, CDR3 was defined as the stretch from the second conserved V-encoded cysteine up to the conserved J-encoded phenylalanine. The earlier analysis of 550 to 650 of the donors excluded any sequence lacking an unambiguous match to a single V gene segment. In an earlier analysis of roughly 500 of the donors, V segments were called functional above 56.7% productive rearrangements and were called segregating when the between-donor standard deviation exceeded 5%. A statistical classification framework was built for diagnosing cytomegalovirus status from the catalog of TCR beta chain sequences. In a later analysis, TCR nucleotide sequences were compared against IMGT/GENE-DB human TR gene sequences so that V and J genes could be assigned. The TCRdist pipeline was used in a later analysis to assign CDR3 sequences and most-parsimonious VDJ recombination scenarios. In a later analysis, each TCR beta chain was defined by its CDR3 amino acid sequence together with its V-gene family, and reads lacking a unique V-gene family were excluded. To address suspected cross-contamination and a sequencing artifact, a later analysis removed 450 to 700 highly shared, low-generation-probability nucleotide sequences. A later analysis calculated a clonal expansion index for each public chain from normalized within-repertoire ranks of inferred template counts. A later analysis computed generation probabilities with a VDJ recombination model fitted to out-of-frame rearrangements, and checked the results against IGoR. In a later analysis, hypergeometric tests were used to score TCR-TCR, TCR-HLA and TCR-CMV co-occurrence, with a repertoire-size bias correction applied to TCR pairs. To estimate false discovery rates, a later analysis permuted the HLA or CMV assignments 20 times. In a later analysis, co-occurring TCRs were grouped using DBSCAN, with TCRdist sequence similarity added in when clustering inside HLA-allele-positive subsets. For co-occurrence clustering, repertoires with fewer than 30,000 or more than 120,000 public chains were excluded, along with about five repertoires with anomalous nucleotide sharing. Not all clones reach the TCRdb copy of this immuneACCESS table, which keeps in-frame sequences only. Checked studies attribute under half of the gap to unresolved V genes and leave the rest unexplained. Clone size and V and J calls were adopted from that table, with D and trimming inferred from the DNA. Across this sample there are roughly 150,000 clones, with about three quarters seen only once. Jointly, the top ten make up about 13% of the sample.

The data belong to a study of cytomegalovirus exposure and HLA in healthy donors (dated by TCRdb to about 2017). With respect to the entire study: According to an earlier analysis of a few hundred of the donors, 150 million to 200 million T cells yielded roughly 110 million unique TCR beta sequences and 276 Gb of sequence data. The genetic ancestry cluster associated with self-reported Caucasian donors included around four fifths of the approximately 410 genotyped donors. A later analysis re-examined previously published TCR beta repertoires from about 670 donors and added high-resolution HLA genotyping to investigate patterns of TCR occurrence. Donor age, sex, ethnicity and CMV serostatus were compiled alongside the repertoire data. The study aimed to test whether signatures of past pathogen exposure could be identified by cataloging public T cell receptors. The later analysis used no new phenotypic data to find candidate immune exposures, relying instead on TCR beta sequences and their occurrence across donors. Besides the first cohort of 500 to 700 subjects, a separate validation cohort made up of over a hundred different subjects was used. To predict cytomegalovirus infection status, the study combined high-throughput TCR immunosequencing, statistical association of individual TCRs with disease status, and machine learning. A later genetic analysis took genome-wide SNP genotypes for about 55% of the 666 donors and used that subset as a discovery cohort. In an earlier analysis of 500 to 650 of the donors, high-throughput TCR beta sequencing was used to judge whether each TCR beta V gene segment behaved as functional or pseudogenic. Because of strong linkage in the cohort, roughly five DR-DQ haplotypes were treated as single units for association and clustering. Approximately 300 gigabases of sequencing data and around 85 million unique TCR sequences made up an early release that covered some 640 HLA-typed donors. Both class I and class II loci were covered by HLA typing, at four-digit resolution. Among a few hundred genotyped donors of the cohort, an average of approximately 250,000 unique TCR beta nucleotide sequences were sequenced per donor, 15% to 20% of them non-productive. The T cell repertoires of several hundred subjects were profiled by immunosequencing and related to cytomegalovirus serostatus. The number of donors typed differed by locus, with about 629-630 for A, B, C, DRB1 and DQB1, roughly 520 for DQA1, under 610 for DPA1, and approximately 470 for DPB1. Every repertoire in the discovery cohort had been generated on one and the same sequencing platform.

Overall study results and their limits: According to a later analysis, TCR association rates differed among HLA loci, with DRB1 alleles showing the most associated TCRs and HLA-C alleles showing the fewest. Strong co-occurrence of HLA alleles, especially DR and DQ, made assigning TCR associations to individual alleles difficult. An association between a missense DCLRE1C variant and V-gene and J-gene trimming of TCR beta chains was found in a later genetic analysis and replicated in an independent cohort. A further reported finding was that TCR beta sequences accurately predicted the HLA-A and HLA-B alleles for most subjects in the first cohort. Because HLA typing was unavailable for some donors at each locus, only the typed subset was used in association tests. Because the 87-base-pair reads could not distinguish some IMGT-functional V segments, including TRBV6-2 and TRBV6-3, those segments were excluded. In an earlier analysis of more than 500 of the donors, most TCR beta V segments appeared in productive rearrangements about 87% or about 30% of the time, broadly matching IMGT annotations. In a later analysis, about 17,000 TCR beta sequences were associated with specific HLA alleles at a false discovery rate of 0.05. Correlated functional status among segregating V segments might reflect linkage disequilibrium, but an unknown experimental factor could not be ruled out. In a later analysis, several top co-occurrence clusters were reported to appear linked to parvovirus B19, influenza, CMV and Epstein-Barr virus. While some public TCRs were present in many individuals, most TCR sequences turned up only very rarely across donors. The classifier was reported to diagnose cytomegalovirus status with high specificity and sensitivity in both the original cohort and the validation cohort. According to a later analysis, most CMV-associated TCR beta chains appeared to be HLA-restricted, and the HLA associations seemed to be driven largely by CMV exposure. In this cohort, only TCR beta chains were sequenced, and detectable features were limited by the absence of alpha or paired-chain data. About 15 rarely observed V segments, including chromosome 9 orphons, were excluded from the earlier analysis of approximately 600 of the donors because counts were too low. For the cohort, immune exposure information was limited to CMV serostatus. The presence/absence analyses assumed that sequencing depth was roughly uniform across donors, and that assumption may not be true. It was suggested by the authors that the approach could potentially be generalized to other disease states and immunological phenotypes. In a later genetic analysis, fewer N-insertions in productive TCRs were reported among donors in an Asian-associated ancestry cluster than the 666-donor mean. A group of highly shared sequence variants was considered likely to be a technical artifact of the sequencing pipeline. Compared with equally common non-associated chains, HLA-associated TCR beta chains in a later analysis were more clonally expanded and had lower generation probabilities. In vitro tests confirmed that a few of the cytomegalovirus-associated TCR beta chains recognize cytomegalovirus antigens. The study listed 150 to 200 TCR beta chains as associated with cytomegalovirus.

The cohort comprised some 680 healthy bone marrow donors. At the time of sampling, all cohort members were nominally healthy, though unrecorded immune exposures were likely present. The donor tested CMV seropositive, placing the donor among the 289 seropositive members of the cohort. A peripheral blood sample was collected from each donor, and TCR beta sequencing was performed on peripheral blood mononuclear cells. Genomic DNA was extracted from the blood cell samples with the Qiagen DNeasy Blood Extraction Kit. Measured from the cysteine to the phenylalanine, the CDR3 is 14 residues long. Left in the record is the CDR3 DNA by itself, 42 bases read in frame from the first base. Trimming takes 6 bases off V and 1 base off J; junction bases not matched to a gene: 4. The germline V gene gives CDR1 as KGHSH and CDR2 as LQKENI.

Material: PBMCs. The receptor's source is a middle-aged man in good health and CMV-seropositive. The V and J segments used are TRBV18 and TRBJ2-7, and 9 junction bases match TRBD2. The DNA reads as follows: TGTGCCAGCTCGCGACTAGCGGAGTCCTACGAGCAGTACTTC. It translates to CASSRLAESYEQYF.